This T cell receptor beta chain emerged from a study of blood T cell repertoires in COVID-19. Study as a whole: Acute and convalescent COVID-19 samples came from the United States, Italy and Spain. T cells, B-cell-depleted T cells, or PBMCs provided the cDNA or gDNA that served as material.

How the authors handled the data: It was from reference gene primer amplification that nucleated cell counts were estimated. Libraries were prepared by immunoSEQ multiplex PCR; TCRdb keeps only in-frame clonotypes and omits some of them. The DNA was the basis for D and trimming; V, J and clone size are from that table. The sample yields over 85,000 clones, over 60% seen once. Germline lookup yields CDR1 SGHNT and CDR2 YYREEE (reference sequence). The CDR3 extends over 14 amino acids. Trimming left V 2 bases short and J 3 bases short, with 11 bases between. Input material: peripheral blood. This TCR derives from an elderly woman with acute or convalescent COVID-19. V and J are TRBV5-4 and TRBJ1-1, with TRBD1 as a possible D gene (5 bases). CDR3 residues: CASSFWGGDTEAFF. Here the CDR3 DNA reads TGTGCCAGCAGCTTCTGGGGGGGTGACACTGAAGCTTTCTTT.